This is a list of T cell receptor beta chains from one sample in a study of CD4+ T cells in melanoma. Some clones are missing from TCRdb's copy, which holds only in-frame ones; the method was immunoSEQ multiplex PCR. The sample includes about 110,000 clones, approximately 92% of them seen just once. Sequenced sample: peripheral blood. Source of these receptors: a human donor with melanoma. Both conserved end residues are part of each CDR3. The order of the fields is J gene, V gene, CDR3 protein.

J gene: TRBJ2-1
V gene: TRBV5-1
CDR3 protein: CASSLEGGHNEQFF

J gene: TRBJ2-7
V gene: TRBV2
CDR3 protein: CASRNRAGGPDEQYF

J gene: TRBJ1-5
V gene: TRBV27
CDR3 protein: CASRPGTASNQPQHF

J gene: TRBJ2-7
V gene: TRBV12-2
CDR3 protein: CASRFGGTGIDSYEQYF

J gene: TRBJ2-2
V gene: TRBV5-1
CDR3 protein: CASSLATSVSTGELFF

J gene: TRBJ2-6
V gene: TRBV29-1
CDR3 protein: CSVGGTGANVLTF

J gene: TRBJ1-1
V gene: TRBV6-1
CDR3 protein: CASGYGRYTEAFF

J gene: TRBJ2-3
V gene: TRBV11-3
CDR3 protein: CASSKSGSRQDTQYF

J gene: TRBJ1-2
V gene: TRBV30
CDR3 protein: CAWSVGGHGYTF

J gene: TRBJ2-7
V gene: TRBV6-1
CDR3 protein: CASSAQGKNYEQYF

J gene: TRBJ1-2
V gene: TRBV10-3
CDR3 protein: CAISESEGGYTF

J gene: TRBJ1-1
V gene: TRBV5-1
CDR3 protein: CASSGAENTEAFF

J gene: TRBJ1-2
V gene: TRBV9
CDR3 protein: CASSVGGMAVSVGGYTF

J gene: TRBJ2-1
V gene: TRBV7-2
CDR3 protein: CASSLIPGRRITYNEQFF

J gene: TRBJ1-3
V gene: TRBV28
CDR3 protein: CASSPHRVGNTIYF

J gene: TRBJ2-1
V gene: TRBV15
CDR3 protein: CATSSPGVEQFF

J gene: TRBJ2-2
V gene: TRBV5-1
CDR3 protein: CASSVLDSYTGELFF

J gene: TRBJ2-2
V gene: TRBV19
CDR3 protein: CASSIPGASTGELFF

J gene: TRBJ1-5
V gene: TRBV12-5
CDR3 protein: CASGLVPPRAPTQPQHF

J gene: TRBJ2-7
V gene: TRBV6-5
CDR3 protein: CASSYRYGPSSYEQYF

J gene: TRBJ1-5
V gene: TRBV19
CDR3 protein: CASTPHHGTKGNQPQHF

J gene: TRBJ1-6
V gene: TRBV5-1
CDR3 protein: CASSYGGRETSSPLGNSPLHF

J gene: TRBJ1-5
V gene: TRBV2
CDR3 protein: CASSGRAADQPQHF

J gene: TRBJ2-5
V gene: TRBV30
CDR3 protein: CAWSVLTQETQYF

J gene: TRBJ1-5
V gene: TRBV19
CDR3 protein: CASSLRDRGRRGQPQHF

J gene: TRBJ2-4
V gene: TRBV15
CDR3 protein: CATSDNRGPKNIQYF

J gene: TRBJ2-1
V gene: TRBV29-1
CDR3 protein: CSGGTNKQFF

J gene: TRBJ2-2
V gene: TRBV30
CDR3 protein: CAWSLRTGQVDTGELFF

J gene: TRBJ1-4
V gene: TRBV10-3
CDR3 protein: CAIRGDGGTNEKLFF

J gene: TRBJ1-5
V gene: TRBV18
CDR3 protein: CASSPIQDKQQPQHF

J gene: TRBJ2-4
V gene: TRBV7-9
CDR3 protein: CASSPDYQNIQYF

J gene: TRBJ1-1
V gene: TRBV5-1
CDR3 protein: CASSLGGGDTEAFF

J gene: TRBJ1-5
V gene: TRBV2
CDR3 protein: CASSERQLNQPQHF

J gene: TRBJ1-1
V gene: TRBV5-8
CDR3 protein: CASSYLGGDTEAFF

J gene: TRBJ2-5
V gene: TRBV29-1
CDR3 protein: CSVARIAQETQYF

J gene: TRBJ1-1
V gene: TRBV19
CDR3 protein: CASSGTGGTRAFF

J gene: TRBJ2-5
V gene: TRBV7-2
CDR3 protein: CASSLTLGSQETQYF